This T cell receptor beta chain was recorded in a study of cytomegalovirus exposure and HLA in healthy donors. Sequencing used immunoSEQ multiplex PCR; TCRdb keeps in-frame clones, though not all of them. The sample records about 190,000 clones, 86% being singletons. J was trimmed by 3 bases and V by 7 bases; bases with no gene match: 8. In germline, CDR1 is SNHLY, CDR2 FYNNEI. This CDR3 contains 15 residues. This receptor was obtained from a woman younger than 30 in good health and CMV-seronegative. The rearrangement uses TRBV2 and TRBJ2-7; 11 bases agree with TRBD2. Source material: PBMCs. The CDR3 region is CASKGTSGSYYEQYF. The CDR3 DNA follows: TGTGCCAGCAAGGGGACTAGCGGCTCATACTACGAGCAGTACTTC.